Only one count was recorded for the clone carrying this T cell receptor beta chain. The antigen is undetermined. TCR beta cDNA libraries included unique molecular identifiers. Each CDR3 protein gets one entry after TCRdb re-called the PCR reads with MiXCR. The table lists fewer than 850,000 distinct CDR3 sequences, around 27% of them singletons. The V end was cut by 5 bases, the J end by 6 bases, with 15 bases between. Germline assignment: CDR1 MDHEN and CDR2 SYDVKM. CDR3 size: 14 residues. These data belong to a study of post-analysis software for immune sequencing data. Study results and caveats: Included in a set of roughly five TRBV segments more frequent in patients than controls were TRBV5-6, TRBV5-1 and TRBV20-1. In multiple sclerosis, normalized Chao1 diversity was significantly below that of controls.

Sequenced input: blood. This clonotype was obtained from a girl aged 5 to 17 with multiple sclerosis. The chain has TRBV28 and TRBJ2-3; D is unresolved. CDR3 in amino acids: CASSQTGPRDTQYF. In DNA form, the CDR3 reads TGTGCCAGCAGTCAGACGGGCCCCCGGGATACGCAGTATTTT.